These T cell receptor beta chains were read from a single sample in a study of control samples from healthy donors and cancer patients. Sequenced by immunoSEQ multiplex PCR; TCRdb stores in-frame clones only, minus some. The sample yields some 65,000 clones, around four fifths seen once. The sequenced material came from PBMCs. These TCRs come from a woman aged 45-65 years with lung cancer. Both conserved end residues are part of each CDR3. Each record gives: clone size, D gene, V gene, J gene, CDR3 protein, CDR3 DNA. The D gene is left open where the match is weak. Expanded clones are given a class, and other clones once, few, many or no size at all.

clone size: -; D gene: -; V gene: TRBV7-9; J gene: TRBJ1-1; CDR3 protein: CASSPGVMNTEAFF; CDR3 DNA: TGTGCCAGCAGCCCTGGGGTCATGAACACTGAAGCTTTCTTT
clone size: -; D gene: -; V gene: TRBV11-3; J gene: TRBJ1-2; CDR3 protein: CASSIVLGSTTPNYGYTF; CDR3 DNA: TGTGCCAGCAGCATTGTATTGGGGAGTACCACTCCTAACTATGGCTACACCTTC
clone size: few; D gene: -; V gene: TRBV28; J gene: TRBJ2-7; CDR3 protein: CASSENYEQYF; CDR3 DNA: TGTGCCAGCAGTGAGAACTACGAGCAGTACTTC
clone size: -; D gene: -; V gene: TRBV21-1; J gene: TRBJ2-7; CDR3 protein: CASSSGGQRRVYEQYF; CDR3 DNA: TGTGCCAGCAGCAGCGGGGGTCAGAGGAGAGTCTACGAGCAGTACTTC
clone size: -; D gene: TRBD2; V gene: TRBV24-1; J gene: TRBJ2-1; CDR3 protein: CATSDPAGAGNEQFF; CDR3 DNA: TGTGCCACCAGTGACCCAGCGGGGGCGGGTAATGAGCAGTTCTTC
clone size: -; D gene: -; V gene: TRBV29-1; J gene: TRBJ1-1; CDR3 protein: CSVSEDRFTEAFF; CDR3 DNA: TGCAGCGTTTCAGAGGATCGATTCACTGAAGCTTTCTTT
clone size: -; D gene: TRBD1; V gene: TRBV7-9; J gene: TRBJ1-2; CDR3 protein: CASSPNFDRGGNYGYTF; CDR3 DNA: TGTGCCAGCAGCCCGAACTTTGACAGGGGAGGAAACTATGGCTACACCTTC
clone size: -; D gene: TRBD1; V gene: TRBV10-1; J gene: TRBJ2-1; CDR3 protein: CASSEWGTGWNEQFF; CDR3 DNA: TGCGCCAGCAGTGAGTGGGGGACAGGGTGGAATGAGCAGTTCTTC
clone size: -; D gene: -; V gene: TRBV19; J gene: TRBJ1-2; CDR3 protein: CASSIEGRAYGYTF; CDR3 DNA: TGTGCCAGTAGTATAGAGGGGAGGGCCTATGGCTACACCTTC
clone size: -; D gene: TRBD1; V gene: TRBV6-6; J gene: TRBJ1-2; CDR3 protein: CASSRGQGAIPNYGYTF; CDR3 DNA: TGTGCCAGCAGCCGAGGACAGGGGGCTATCCCCAACTATGGCTACACCTTC
clone size: -; D gene: -; V gene: TRBV6-5; J gene: TRBJ1-2; CDR3 protein: CASSYGDDGYTF; CDR3 DNA: TGTGCCAGCAGTTACGGCGACGACGGCTACACCTTC
clone size: -; D gene: TRBD1; V gene: TRBV7-3; J gene: TRBJ2-2; CDR3 protein: CASRRTGGTGELFF; CDR3 DNA: TGTGCCAGCAGAAGAACAGGGGGCACCGGGGAGCTGTTTTTT